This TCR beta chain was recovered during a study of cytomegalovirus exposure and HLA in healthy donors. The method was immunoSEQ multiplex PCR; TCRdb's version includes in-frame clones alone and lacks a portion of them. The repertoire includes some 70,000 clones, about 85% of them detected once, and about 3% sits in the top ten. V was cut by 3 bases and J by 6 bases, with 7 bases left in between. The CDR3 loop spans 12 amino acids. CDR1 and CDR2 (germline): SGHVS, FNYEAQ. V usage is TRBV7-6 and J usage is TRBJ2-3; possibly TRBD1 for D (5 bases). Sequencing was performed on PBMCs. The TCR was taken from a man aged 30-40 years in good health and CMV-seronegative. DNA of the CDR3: TGTGCCAGCAGCTTGAACAGGGATACGCAGTATTTT. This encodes CASSLNRDTQYF.